This T cell receptor beta chain was observed in a study of cytomegalovirus exposure and HLA in healthy donors. Overall study results and limits: Some TCR beta chains (about 170 of them) were listed as cytomegalovirus-associated.

The primer mix had 60 Vbeta and 13 Jbeta primers. Data came from immunoSEQ multiplex PCR; TCRdb stores just in-frame clones and leaves some out. In the table there are 60,000 to 70,000 clones, 65% to 85% of which are singletons. The CDR3 is 14 amino acids. V lost 0 bases, J lost 3 bases, and 8 bases lay in between. Germline assignment: CDR1 SEHNR and CDR2 FQNEAQ (reference sequence). In regard to this clone: Its antigen is still unknown.

This clonotype was obtained from a woman aged 25-40 years in good health and CMV-seronegative. The gene calls are TRBV7-9 and TRBJ1-2, with no clear D. The source material was PBMCs. The CDR3 bases are TGTGCCAGCAGCTTAGCAACACAGTACTATGGCTACACCTTC. Its protein is CASSLATQYYGYTF. Looking up the rest from reference TRBV7-9 and TRBJ1-2 gives the full variable domain: DTGVSQNPRHKITKRGQNVTFRCDPISEHNRLYWYRQTLGQGPEFLTYFQNEAQLEKSRLLSDRFSAERPKGSFSTLEIQRTEQGDSAMYLCASSLATQYYGYTFGSGTRLTVV.